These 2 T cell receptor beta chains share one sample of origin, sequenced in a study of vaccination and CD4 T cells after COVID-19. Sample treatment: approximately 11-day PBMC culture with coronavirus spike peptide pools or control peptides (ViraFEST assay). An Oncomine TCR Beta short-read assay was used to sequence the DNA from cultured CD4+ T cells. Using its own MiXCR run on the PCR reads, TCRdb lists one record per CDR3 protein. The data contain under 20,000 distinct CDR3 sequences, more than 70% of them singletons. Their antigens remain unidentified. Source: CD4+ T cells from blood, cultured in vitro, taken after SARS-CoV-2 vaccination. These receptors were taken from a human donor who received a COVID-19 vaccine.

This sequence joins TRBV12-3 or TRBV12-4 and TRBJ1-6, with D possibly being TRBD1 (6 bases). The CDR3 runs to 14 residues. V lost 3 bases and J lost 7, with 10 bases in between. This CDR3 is CASSFGQINSPLHF. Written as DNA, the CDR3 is TGTGCCAGCAGTTTTGGACAGATAAATTCACCCCTCCACTTT.

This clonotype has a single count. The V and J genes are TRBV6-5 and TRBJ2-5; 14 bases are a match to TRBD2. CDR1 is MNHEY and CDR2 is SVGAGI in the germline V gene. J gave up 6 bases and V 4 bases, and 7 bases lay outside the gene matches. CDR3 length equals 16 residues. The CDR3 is CASSWAGLAGDKTQYF. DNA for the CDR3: TGTGCCAGCAGTTGGGCGGGACTAGCGGGGGATAAGACCCAGTACTTC.